One and the same sample provided the 13 T cell receptor beta chains below, sequenced in a study of T cells in Graves' hyperthyroidism and ophthalmopathy. TCR beta CDR3 region amplification was performed from RNA transcripts. Carried out on the TCR CDR3, a first-round RT-PCR used the HTBI primer set. In TCRdb, the multiplex PCR reads were re-called with MiXCR into one record per CDR3 protein. The table has about 610,000 distinct CDR3 sequences, roughly 14% seen once. The source material was blood. The receptors were sampled from a woman in her forties with Graves' ophthalmopathy.

The chain employs TRBV4-1 and TRBJ2-2; 8 bases agree with TRBD2. Germline assignment: CDR1 MGHRA and CDR2 YSYEKL. The CDR3 runs 16 residues. J lost 6 bases, V lost 4 bases, and 10 bases had no gene match. In nucleotides, the CDR3 is TGCGCCAGCAGCCCAAGCCCGGGACTAGGATCCGGGGAGCTGTTTTTT. This sequence encodes CASSPSPGLGSGELFF.

CDR3 region: CAISESPGDTEAFF. DNA of the CDR3: TGTGCCATCAGTGAGTCACCAGGGGACACTGAAGCTTTCTTT. The chain uses TRBV10-3 and TRBJ1-1; perhaps TRBD1 as D (6 bases). There are 14 residues in the CDR3. The germline gives CDR1 ENHRY, CDR2 SYGVKD. Trimming stripped 0 bases from V and 3 bases from J, with 8 bases between.

This clonotype was counted ten times or more. This rearrangement joins TRBV2 to TRBJ2-7, with 11 nucleotides matching TRBD2. Germline assignment: CDR1 SNHLY and CDR2 FYNNEI. The CDR3 covers 14 residues. Losses at the gene ends were 8 bases for V and 6 bases for J; bases not matched to a gene: 9. The chain's CDR3 is CASLLGLAGGEQYF. The CDR3 DNA follows: TGTGCCAGCCTCCTCGGGCTAGCGGGAGGCGAGCAGTACTTC.

V is TRBV12-3 or TRBV12-4 and J is TRBJ2-7, with a weak D call TRBD2 (7 bases). The ends were cut back, 6 bases at V and 2 bases at J, with 17 bases in the middle. This CDR3 has 15 residues. The CDR3 is CASRREVGGAYEQYF. CDR3 coding DNA: TGTGCCAGCAGACGGGAGGTGGGGGGCGCCTACGAGCAGTACTTC.

This clonotype was seen many times. The chain links TRBV19 to TRBJ1-1, with D hard to call. The V end was cut by 3 bases, the J end by 6 bases, with 5 bases between. This CDR3 comprises 11 residues. The germline gives CDR1 LNHDA, CDR2 SQIVND (reference sequence). CDR3 coding DNA: TGTGCCAGTAGTATTCCCGCTGAAGCTTTCTTT. Its protein is CASSIPAEAFF.

This clonotype was counted many times. The chain uses TRBV19 and TRBJ2-5, with unresolved D. Trimming left V 4 bases short and J 5 bases short, with 11 bases between. Germline-derived CDR1 and CDR2 are LNHDA and SQIVND (reference sequence). This CDR3 region has 13 residues. The CDR3 sequence: CASSTGSRETQYF. The CDR3 DNA reads TGTGCCAGTAGTACCGGGTCTCGGGAGACCCAGTACTTC.

This clonotype has more than one count but fewer than ten. This sequence joins TRBV11-1 and TRBJ2-2, with 9 bases matching TRBD2. The V and J ends lost 5 bases and 6 bases, in that order; junction bases with no gene match: 10. CDR1 SGHAT and CDR2 FQDESV come from the germline V gene (reference sequence). This CDR3 region has 16 residues. CDR3 bases: TGTGCCAGCAGCCTGACTAGCGGTCTTATTTCCGGGGAGCTGTTTTTT. Protein product: CASSLTSGLISGELFF.

The CDR3 protein is CASSKGRSAEAFF. Here the CDR3 DNA reads TGTGCCAGTAGTAAGGGACGGAGTGCTGAAGCTTTCTTT. The V and J genes are TRBV19 and TRBJ1-1; D might be TRBD1 (5 bases). V shed 4 bases and J shed 6 bases, with 12 bases lying between them. The CDR3 is 13 amino acids. Germline V gives CDR1 LNHDA, CDR2 SQIVND (reference sequence).

This clonotype was counted many times. The genes are TRBV20-1 and TRBJ1-1, with D possibly being TRBD1 (6 bases). With 2 bases removed from V and 2 bases from J, the gap between germline ends came to 15 bases. The V gene's germline CDR1 is DFQATT and CDR2 SNEGSKA (reference sequence). The CDR3 has 15 residues. In DNA form, the CDR3 reads TGCAGTGCTAGAAACTGGGGGGCGGAAAACACTGAAGCTTTCTTT. Translation: CSARNWGAENTEAFF.

This clonotype was detected ten times or more. The chain carries TRBV19 and TRBJ2-7; TRBD1 agrees at 11 bases. CDR1 and CDR2 (germline): LNHDA, SQIVND (reference sequence). Trimming took 7 bases from V and 6 from J; bases not matched to a gene: 5. The CDR3 extends over 13 amino acids. This CDR3 is CASIGQGAFEQYF. The CDR3 coding sequence is TGTGCCAGTATCGGACAGGGGGCTTTCGAGCAGTACTTC.

This clonotype has a count of ten or more. This chain links TRBV28 with TRBJ1-2; 9 bases are a match to TRBD1. V shed 4 bases, J shed 6 bases, and the junction held 9 bases outside the gene matches. CDR3 length: 15 residues. The germline CDR1 and CDR2 sequences are MDHEN and SYDVKM. The CDR3 DNA sequence: TGTGCCAGCAGTTCCTCCGGGACAGGGAAGGATGGCTACACCTTC. Translated, it gives CASSSSGTGKDGYTF.

The table lists this clonotype with many counts. The CDR3 loop is CSVEVAGRYEQYF. The CDR3 DNA follows: TGCAGCGTTGAAGTGGCGGGGCGCTACGAGCAGTACTTC. The chain couples TRBV29-1 to TRBJ2-7; D is perhaps TRBD2 (6 bases). Germline V gene sequence: CDR1 SQVTM, CDR2 ANQGSEA. The V end lost 1 base, the J end lost 3 bases, and 10 bases lay between the germline ends. This CDR3 is built from 13 residues.

Ten or more counts support this clonotype. This sequence joins TRBV6-2 or TRBV6-3 and TRBJ2-2, with D hard to call. Deletions cut 5 bases from V and 6 bases from J, with 7 bases between. CDR3 length: 12 residues. Per germline, CDR1 MNHEY and CDR2 SVGEGT. As DNA, the CDR3 is TGTGCCAGCAGTGGCCCGCCCGGGGAGCTGTTTTTT. Residues: CASSGPPGELFF.